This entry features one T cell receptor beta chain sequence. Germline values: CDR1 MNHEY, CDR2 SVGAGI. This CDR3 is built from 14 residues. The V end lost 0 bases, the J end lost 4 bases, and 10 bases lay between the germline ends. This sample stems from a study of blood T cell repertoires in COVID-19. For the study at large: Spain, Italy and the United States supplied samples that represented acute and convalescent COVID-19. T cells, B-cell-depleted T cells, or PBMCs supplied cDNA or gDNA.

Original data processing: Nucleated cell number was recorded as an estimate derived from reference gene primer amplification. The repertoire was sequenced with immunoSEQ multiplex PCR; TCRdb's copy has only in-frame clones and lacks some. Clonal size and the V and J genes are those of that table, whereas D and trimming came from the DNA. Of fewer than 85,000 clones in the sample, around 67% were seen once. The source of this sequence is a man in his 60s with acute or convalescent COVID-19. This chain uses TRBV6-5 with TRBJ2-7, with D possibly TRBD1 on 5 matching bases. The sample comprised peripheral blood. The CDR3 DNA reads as TGTGCCAGCAGTTACTCGATGCAGGGTTACGAGCAGTACTTC. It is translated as CASSYSMQGYEQYF.